The clone carrying this T cell receptor (beta chain) was observed many times. The source of the sample is a study of tumor-infiltrating lymphocytes in primary liver carcinoma. Turning to the study itself: Patients diagnosed with primary liver carcinoma received treatment through surgical resection.

Trimming left V 0 bases short and J 4 bases short, with 7 bases between. The V gene's germline CDR1 is MNHEY and CDR2 SVGAGI. The CDR3 length is 15 residues. A constant-region primer served to make TCR beta cDNA from roughly 540 ng total RNA. Slightly modified ARM-PCR, run as three nested multiplex PCR rounds, produced the TCR beta libraries. Forward primers for TRBV1-TRBV30 and a C-beta reverse primer served the first two PCR rounds, at about 10 cycles each. TCRdb re-called the multiplex PCR reads through MiXCR, storing one row per CDR3 protein. The repertoire has around 330,000 distinct CDR3 sequences, 50% to 70% of them found once; the top ten carry approximately 9.4%. Both blood RNA, taken from unsorted whole blood, and germline DNA were extracted. Every patient had chronic HBV infection and was treatment-naive. Preoperatively, roughly 4 milliliters of peripheral blood were collected.

The sequencing input was peripheral blood. This sequence was found in a man aged 35 to 55 with primary liver carcinoma and hepatitis B virus infection. The chain has TRBV6-5 and TRBJ2-6; no clear D gene. For the CDR3, the DNA is TGTGCCAGCAGTTACTCGTCTCCGGGGGCCAACGTCCTGACTTTC. Translation gives CASSYSSPGANVLTF.